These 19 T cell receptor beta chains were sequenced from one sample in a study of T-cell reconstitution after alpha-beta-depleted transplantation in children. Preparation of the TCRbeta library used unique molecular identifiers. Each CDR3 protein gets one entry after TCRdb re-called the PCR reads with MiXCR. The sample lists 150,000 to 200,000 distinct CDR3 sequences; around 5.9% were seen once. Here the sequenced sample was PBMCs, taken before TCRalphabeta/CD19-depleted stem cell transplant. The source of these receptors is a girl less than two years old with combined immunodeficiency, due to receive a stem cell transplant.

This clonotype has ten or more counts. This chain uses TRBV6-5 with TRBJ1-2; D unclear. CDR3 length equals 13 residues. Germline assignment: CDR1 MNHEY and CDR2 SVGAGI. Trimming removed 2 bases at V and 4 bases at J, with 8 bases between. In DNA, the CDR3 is TGTGCCAGCAGTTACAGGAACCGCTATGGCTACACCTTC. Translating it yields CASSYRNRYGYTF.

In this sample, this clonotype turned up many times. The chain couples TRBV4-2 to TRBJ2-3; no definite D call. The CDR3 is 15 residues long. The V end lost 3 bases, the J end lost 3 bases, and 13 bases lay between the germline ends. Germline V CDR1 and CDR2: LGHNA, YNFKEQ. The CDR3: CASSHNSLLTDTQYF. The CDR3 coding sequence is TGTGCCAGCAGCCATAACTCCCTTCTTACAGATACGCAGTATTTT.

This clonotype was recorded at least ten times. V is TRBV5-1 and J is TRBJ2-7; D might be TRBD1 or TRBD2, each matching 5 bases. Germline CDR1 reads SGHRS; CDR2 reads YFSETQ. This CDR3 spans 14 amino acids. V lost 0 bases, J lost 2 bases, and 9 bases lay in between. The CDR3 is CASSLGDDTYEQYF. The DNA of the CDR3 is TGCGCCAGCAGCTTGGGGGACGATACCTACGAGCAGTACTTC. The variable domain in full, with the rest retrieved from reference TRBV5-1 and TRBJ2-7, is KAGVTQTPRYLIKTRGQQVTLSCSPISGHRSVSWYQQTPGQGLQFLFEYFSETQRNKGNFPGRFSGRQFSNSRSEMNVSTLELGDSALYLCASSLGDDTYEQYFGPGTRLTVT.

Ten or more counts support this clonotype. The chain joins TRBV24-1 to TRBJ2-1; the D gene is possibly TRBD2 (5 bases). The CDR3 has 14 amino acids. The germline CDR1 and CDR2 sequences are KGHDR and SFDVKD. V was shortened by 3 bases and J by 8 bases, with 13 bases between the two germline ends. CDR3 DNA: TGTGCCACCAGTGATAGAGGGAGTTCGGATGAGCAGTTCTTC. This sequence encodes CATSDRGSSDEQFF.

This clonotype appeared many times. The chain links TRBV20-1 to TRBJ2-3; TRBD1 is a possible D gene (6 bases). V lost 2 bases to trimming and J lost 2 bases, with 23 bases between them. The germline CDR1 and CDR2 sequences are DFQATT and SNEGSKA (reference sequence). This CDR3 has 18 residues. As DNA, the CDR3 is TGCAGTGCTAGATTCTCCGGGACACCTACCATTTTCACAGATACGCAGTATTTT. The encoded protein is CSARFSGTPTIFTDTQYF.

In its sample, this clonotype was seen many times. Here the CDR3 reads CASSYGSGGETQYF. CDR3 sequence (DNA): TGTGCCAGCAGTTATGGGTCGGGCGGGGAGACCCAGTACTTC. The rearrangement joins TRBV6-5 to TRBJ2-5, with D maybe TRBD2 (5 bases). The CDR3 is 14 residues long. The germline V gene encodes CDR1 MNHEY and CDR2 SVGAGI. The V end was cut by 3 bases, the J end by 5 bases, with 13 bases between.

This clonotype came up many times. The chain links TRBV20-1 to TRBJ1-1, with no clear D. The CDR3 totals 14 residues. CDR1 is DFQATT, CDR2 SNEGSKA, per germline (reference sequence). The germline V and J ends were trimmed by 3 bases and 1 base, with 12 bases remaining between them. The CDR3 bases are TGCAGTGCTAGTGTCCGGGAATGGAACACTGAAGCTTTCTTT. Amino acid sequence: CSASVREWNTEAFF.

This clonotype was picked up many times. DNA of the CDR3: TGTGCCAGCAGCTTCGACAGAGAGTATGGCTACACCTTC. It specifies CASSFDREYGYTF. The rearrangement links TRBV7-9 to TRBJ1-2; D perhaps matches TRBD1 (5 bases). Germline CDR1 SEHNR, CDR2 FQNEAQ (reference sequence). Trimming stripped 3 bases from V and 5 bases from J, with 10 bases between. CDR3 length equals 13 residues. Full variable domain (missing parts from reference TRBV7-9 and TRBJ1-2): DTGVSQNPRHKITKRGQNVTFRCDPISEHNRLYWYRQTLGQGPEFLTYFQNEAQLEKSRLLSDRFSAERPKGSFSTLEIQRTEQGDSAMYLCASSFDREYGYTFGSGTRLTVV.

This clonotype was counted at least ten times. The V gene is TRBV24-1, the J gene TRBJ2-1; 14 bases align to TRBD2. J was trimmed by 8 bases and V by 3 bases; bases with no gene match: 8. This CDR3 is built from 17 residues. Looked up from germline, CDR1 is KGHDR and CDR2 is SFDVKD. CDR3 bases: TGTGCCACCAGTGATCCCCGACTAGCGGGAGGGCCTTATGAGCAGTTCTTC. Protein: CATSDPRLAGGPYEQFF.

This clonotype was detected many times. CDR3 nucleotides: TGTGCCAGCAGCTTAGAAACAGGGGCAAACTATGGCTACACCTTC. Its translation: CASSLETGANYGYTF. V and J are TRBV7-2 and TRBJ1-2; 7 nucleotides line up with TRBD1. Unmatched junction bases numbered 4, after V lost 1 base and J lost 2 bases. The CDR3 is 15 amino acids. CDR1 SGHTA and CDR2 FQGNSA come from the germline V gene.

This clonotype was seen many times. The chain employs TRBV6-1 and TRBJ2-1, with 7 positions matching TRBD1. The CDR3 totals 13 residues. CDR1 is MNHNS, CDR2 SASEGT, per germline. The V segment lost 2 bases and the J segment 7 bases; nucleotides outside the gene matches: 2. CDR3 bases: TGTGCCAGCAGTGAACCGACAGGGAATGAGCAGTTCTTC. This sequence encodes CASSEPTGNEQFF.

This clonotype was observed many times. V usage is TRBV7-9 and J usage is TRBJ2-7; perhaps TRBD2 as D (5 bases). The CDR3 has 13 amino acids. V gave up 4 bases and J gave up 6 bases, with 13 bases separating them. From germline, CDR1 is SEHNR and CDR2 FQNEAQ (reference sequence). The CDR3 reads CASSSLGSAEQYF. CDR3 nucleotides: TGTGCCAGCAGCTCTTTGGGGAGCGCCGAGCAGTACTTC.

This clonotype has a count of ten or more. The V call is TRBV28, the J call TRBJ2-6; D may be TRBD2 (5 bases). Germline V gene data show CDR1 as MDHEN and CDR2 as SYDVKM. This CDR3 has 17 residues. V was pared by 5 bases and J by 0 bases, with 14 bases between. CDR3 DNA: TGTGCCAGCAGTCAAGCCAAGAGGGCCTCTGGGGCCAACGTCCTGACTTTC. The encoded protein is CASSQAKRASGANVLTF.

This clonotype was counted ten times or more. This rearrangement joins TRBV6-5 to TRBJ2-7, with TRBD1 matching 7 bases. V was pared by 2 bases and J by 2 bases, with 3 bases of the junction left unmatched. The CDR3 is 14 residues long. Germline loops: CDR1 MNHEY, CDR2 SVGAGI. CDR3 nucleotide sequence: TGTGCCAGCAGTTACGACAGGGCGACCTACGAGCAGTACTTC. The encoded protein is CASSYDRATYEQYF.

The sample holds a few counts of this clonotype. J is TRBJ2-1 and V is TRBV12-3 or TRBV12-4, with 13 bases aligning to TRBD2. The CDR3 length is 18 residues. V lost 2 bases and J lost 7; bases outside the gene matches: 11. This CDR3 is CASSLISGGLAGYNEQFF. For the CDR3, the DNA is TGTGCCAGCAGTTTAATCTCGGGGGGACTAGCGGGGTATAATGAGCAGTTCTTC.

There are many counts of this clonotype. The CDR3, as DNA: TGCAGTGCTAGAGGGGGGGACGGATCCTACGAGCAGTACTTC. Protein sequence: CSARGGDGSYEQYF. The V gene is TRBV20-1, the J gene TRBJ2-7; D is possibly TRBD2 (6 bases). Germline values: CDR1 DFQATT, CDR2 SNEGSKA (reference sequence). CDR3 length equals 14 residues. The V end lost 1 base, the J end lost 1 base, and 11 bases lay between the germline ends.

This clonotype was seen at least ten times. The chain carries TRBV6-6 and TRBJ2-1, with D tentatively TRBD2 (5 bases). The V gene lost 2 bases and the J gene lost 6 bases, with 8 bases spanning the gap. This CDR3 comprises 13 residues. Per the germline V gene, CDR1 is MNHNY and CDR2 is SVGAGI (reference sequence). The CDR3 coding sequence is TGTGCCAGCAGTTACCTAAGCGGCAATGAGCAGTTCTTC. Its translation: CASSYLSGNEQFF.

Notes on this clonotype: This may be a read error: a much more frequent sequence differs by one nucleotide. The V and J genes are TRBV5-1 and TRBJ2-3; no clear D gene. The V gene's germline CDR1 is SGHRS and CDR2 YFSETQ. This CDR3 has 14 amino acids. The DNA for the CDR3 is TGCGCCAGCAGCCCCGATATAGGCACAGATACGGAGTATTTT. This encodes CASSPDIGTDTEYF.

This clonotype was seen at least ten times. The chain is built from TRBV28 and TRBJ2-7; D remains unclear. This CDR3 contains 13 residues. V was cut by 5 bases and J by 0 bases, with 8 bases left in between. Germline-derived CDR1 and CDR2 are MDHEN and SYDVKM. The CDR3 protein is CASSGLDSYEQYF. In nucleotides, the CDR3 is TGTGCCAGCAGTGGGCTAGACTCCTACGAGCAGTACTTC.